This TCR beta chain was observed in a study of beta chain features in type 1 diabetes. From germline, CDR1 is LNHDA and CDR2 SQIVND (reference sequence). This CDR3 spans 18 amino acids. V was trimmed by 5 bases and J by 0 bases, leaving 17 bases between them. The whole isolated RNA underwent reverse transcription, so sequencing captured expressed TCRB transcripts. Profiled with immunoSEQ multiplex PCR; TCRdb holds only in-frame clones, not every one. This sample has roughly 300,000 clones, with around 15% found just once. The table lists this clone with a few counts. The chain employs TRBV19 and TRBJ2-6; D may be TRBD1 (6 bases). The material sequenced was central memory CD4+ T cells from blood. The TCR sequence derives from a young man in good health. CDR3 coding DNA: TGTGCCAGTAGTCTTACGCGGACAGCGGACTCTGGGGCCAACGTCCTGACTTTC. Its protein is CASSLTRTADSGANVLTF. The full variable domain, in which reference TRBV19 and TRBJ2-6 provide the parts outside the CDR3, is DGGITQSPKYLFRKEGQNVTLSCEQNLNHDAMYWYRQDPGQGLRLIYYSQIVNDFQKGDIAEGYSVSREKKESFPLTVTSAQKNPTAFYLCASSLTRTADSGANVLTFGAGSRLTVL.